This T cell receptor (beta chain) was sequenced in a study of shared clonotypes between healthy human individuals. This clone was seen more than once but under ten times. The CDR3 totals 15 residues. Donors had no recently reported acute infections or vaccinations and were HIV-negative. Investigators spread the genomic DNA of each subset evenly over several immunoSEQ plates. Each sorted subset replicate got 200 ng genomic DNA, approximately 27,000 genomes. Some clones are missing from TCRdb's copy, which holds only in-frame ones; the method was immunoSEQ multiplex PCR. The data show about 110,000 clones, with 65% to 75% seen just once and 20% to 25% held by the top ten.

The sequenced sample consisted of memory CD8+ T cells sorted from blood. Subset in this sample: CD45RO+ cells pooled with CCR7-negative TemRA cells. This sequence originates from a woman in her thirties in good health. The chain carries TRBV21-1 and TRBJ1-1; the D call of TRBD1 is as the table states it, not checked on the DNA. TRBV21-1 is designated a pseudogene. For the CDR3, the DNA is TGTGCCAGCAGGACAGGGGGCAAGGGAAGAACTGAAGCTTTCTTT. It yields the protein CASRTGGKGRTEAFF.